This record looks at one T cell receptor beta chain sequence and its context. In the authors' methods: Reference gene primer amplification gave nucleated cell count estimates. Generated by immunoSEQ multiplex PCR, the TCRdb table keeps only in-frame clones and is missing some. The DNA gave D and trimming, while V, J and clone size come from that table. The table lists some 56,000 clones, about 84% of them singletons. The data were taken from a study of blood T cell repertoires in COVID-19. The overall study: PBMCs, B-cell-depleted T cells, or T cells were the source of the cDNA or gDNA that made up the material.

CDR1 is SGHRS and CDR2 is YFSETQ in the germline V gene. Germline trimming cut 0 bases from V and 3 bases from J; bases unmatched to any gene: 2. The CDR3 has 15 residues. The chain carries TRBV5-1 and TRBJ1-1; 10 nucleotides align to TRBD1. The specimen sequenced was peripheral blood. This TCR was recovered from a man in his sixties with acute or convalescent COVID-19. CDR3 coding DNA: TGCGCCAGCAGCTTGGTTGGGACAGGGGACACTGAAGCTTTCTTT. Encoded protein: CASSLVGTGDTEAFF.